The 17 T cell receptor beta chains below come from one sample, sequenced in a study of radiotherapy plus CTLA-4 blockade in lung cancer listed by TCRdb under 2018. Library construction relied on the immunoSEQ multiplex PCR assay. TCRdb took over this immuneACCESS table, retaining in-frame rearrangements with V and J assigned. Such tables are incomplete; in checked studies, under half of the missing clones stem from an unresolved V gene, and the remainder is unexplained. The sample table holds tens of thousands of clones, of which approximately 80% were seen once. The ten largest clones represent 0.79% of the sample. Material: peripheral blood, obtained from a patient treated with radiotherapy plus ipilimumab. The receptors shown here come from a human donor with non-small cell lung cancer who had stable disease on radiotherapy plus ipilimumab.

The V and J genes are TRBV28 and TRBJ1-5, with 8 nucleotides matching TRBD1. V shed 4 bases and J 3 bases; nucleotides not matched to a gene: 5. The CDR3 is 15 residues long. Germline V lookup: CDR1 MDHEN, CDR2 SYDVKM. The DNA of the CDR3 is TGTGCCAGCAGTTACGGGGACAGGTTCAATCAGCCCCAGCATTTT. Its protein product is CASSYGDRFNQPQHF.

This clone was counted once. Germline and junction disagree at one end, which may indicate a read error. The chain employs TRBV6-5 and TRBJ1-5; D is possibly TRBD1 (6 bases). Germline V CDR1 and CDR2: MNHEY, SVGAGI. The CDR3 contains 15 residues. DNA for the CDR3: TGTGCCAGCTCCTTGTCGGACAGTACCAATCAACCCCAGCATTTT. Its protein product is CASSLSDSTNQPQHF.

The rearrangement links TRBV6-6 to TRBJ1-2; D remains ambiguous. CDR3 size: 13 residues. Per germline, CDR1 MNHNY and CDR2 SVGAGI (reference sequence). Trimming left V 8 bases short and J 2 bases short, with 12 bases between. The CDR3 sequence: CASHSGSNYGYTF. CDR3 nucleotides: TGTGCCAGCCATTCAGGCAGCAACTATGGCTACACCTTC.

The rearrangement uses TRBV5-1 and TRBJ2-3, with no clear D. The CDR3 has 12 amino acids. Germline-derived CDR1 and CDR2 are SGHRS and YFSETQ. V lost 1 base, J lost 4 bases, and 4 bases lay in between. The CDR3 nucleotides read TGCGCCAGCAGCTTGTCCTCAGATACGCAGTATTTT. The encoded protein is CASSLSSDTQYF.

V is TRBV7-9 and J is TRBJ1-4, with TRBD1 identical over 8 bases. This CDR3 has 16 residues. The trim removed 5 bases at V and 1 base at J, leaving 6 bases unmatched. Per germline, CDR1 SEHNR and CDR2 FQNEAQ (reference sequence). CDR3 DNA: TGTGCCAGCAGCCGCGGACAGGGTGGAACTAATGAAAAACTGTTTTTT. Its protein product is CASSRGQGGTNEKLFF.

This chain connects TRBV7-3 to TRBJ2-3, with 11 bases matching TRBD2. Losses at the gene ends were 5 bases for V and 5 bases for J; bases not matched to a gene: 9. The CDR3 is 16 amino acids. Germline V gene sequence: CDR1 SGHTA, CDR2 FQGTGA. DNA of the CDR3: TGTGCCAGCAGCGCTGTAGCGGGGGGGCTTATAGATACGCAGTATTTT. Residues: CASSAVAGGLIDTQYF.

This clone was counted once. The J gene is TRBJ1-5, the V gene TRBV18; no clear D. CDR3 length: 17 residues. Germline CDR1 and CDR2: KGHSH and LQKENI. Trimming took off 4 bases at V and 0 bases at J, with 16 bases between the two ends. The CDR3 nucleotides read TGTGCCAGCTCACAACTTTCAACAGCGGATAGCAATCAGCCCCAGCATTTT. This translates into CASSQLSTADSNQPQHF.

V usage is TRBV29-1 and J usage is TRBJ1-2; TRBD1 matches at 7 bases. Germline CDR1 SQVTM, CDR2 ANQGSEA. CDR3 length: 14 amino acids. V shed 4 bases, J shed 2 bases, and the junction held 7 bases outside the gene matches. CDR3 protein: CSVARTGGNYGYTF. CDR3 in DNA: TGCAGCGTTGCTCGGACAGGTGGGAACTATGGCTACACCTTC.

The rearrangement links TRBV28 to TRBJ2-3, with D possibly TRBD1 on 5 matching bases. CDR3 length: 14 residues. CDR1 and CDR2 (germline): MDHEN, SYDVKM. V lost 6 bases and J lost 2, with 12 bases in between. CDR3 nucleotide sequence: TGTGCCAGCAGGGCCGGACAAAACACAGATACGCAGTATTTT. Protein product: CASRAGQNTDTQYF.

This clone was seen a single time. The chain employs TRBV30 and TRBJ2-3, with TRBD2 identical over 9 bases. CDR1 and CDR2 (germline): GTSNPN, SVGIG (reference sequence). The trim removed 3 bases at V and 11 bases at J, leaving 9 bases unmatched. The CDR3 has 13 amino acids. The DNA for the CDR3 is TGTGCCTGGAGGCGGGAGGGCCGGGGGGAGCAGTATTTT. This gives the protein CAWRREGRGEQYF.

The rearrangement links TRBV5-4 to TRBJ1-2; TRBD1 agrees at 7 bases. V shed 1 base, J shed 8 bases, and the junction held 11 bases outside the gene matches. The CDR3 has 15 amino acids. The germline CDR1 and CDR2 sequences are SGHNT and YYREEE (reference sequence). As DNA, the CDR3 is TGTGCCAGCAGCTTGCAGCAGGGGGTGACAAAAGGCTACACCTTC. Translated, it gives CASSLQQGVTKGYTF.

This clone was detected a few times. The chain couples TRBV6-6 to TRBJ2-2; 9 bases are a match to TRBD1. Germline lookup yields CDR1 MNHNY and CDR2 SVGAGI (reference sequence). The ends lost 7 bases at V and 4 bases at J; junction bases unmatched: 10. CDR3 length equals 16 residues. The DNA for the CDR3 is TGTGCCAGCACCCCGATGGGACAGGGAAGCACCGGGGAGCTGTTTTTT. It is translated as CASTPMGQGSTGELFF.

The rearrangement joins TRBV5-4 to TRBJ2-7; tentative D call: TRBD2 (5 bases). V lost 0 bases and J lost 0, with 10 bases in between. This CDR3 contains 15 residues. Germline-derived CDR1 and CDR2 are SGHNT and YYREEE (reference sequence). CDR3 protein: CASSLGGGSSYEQYF. CDR3 DNA sequence: TGTGCCAGCAGCTTGGGAGGTGGGAGCTCCTACGAGCAGTACTTC.

This chain links TRBV28 with TRBJ2-7, with 9 bases that match TRBD1. The CDR3 covers 16 residues. Looked up from germline, CDR1 is MDHEN and CDR2 is SYDVKM. The trim removed 5 bases at V and 6 bases at J, leaving 14 bases unmatched. The CDR3 sequence is CASSTINRGRTREQYF. CDR3 bases: TGTGCCAGCAGTACAATCAACAGGGGGCGCACCCGCGAGCAGTACTTC.

The CDR3: CSATGLDEQYF. The CDR3 bases are TGCAGTGCCACAGGGTTGGACGAGCAGTACTTC. The chain couples TRBV20-1 to TRBJ2-7; D is perhaps TRBD1 (6 bases). Germline lookup yields CDR1 DFQATT and CDR2 SNEGSKA (reference sequence). V dropped 6 bases and J dropped 5 bases, with 11 bases sitting between them. This CDR3 is 11 amino acids long.

The CDR3 here is CASSLPYDRTESSPLHF. CDR3 in DNA: TGTGCCAGCAGTCTTCCTTACGACAGAACCGAGAGTTCACCCCTCCACTTT. This sequence joins TRBV6-4 and TRBJ1-6; D may be TRBD1 (5 bases). The germline V and J ends were trimmed by 5 bases and 9 bases, with 23 bases remaining between them. Germline CDR1 is MRHNA and CDR2 is SNTAGT. The CDR3 sequence is 17 residues long.

V and J are TRBV2 and TRBJ2-7; D gene ambiguous. Germline V gene data show CDR1 as SNHLY and CDR2 as FYNNEI. Trimming cost V 4 bases and J 6 bases, with 7 bases left between them. The length of the CDR3 is 11 residues. The CDR3: CASSGVAEQYF. CDR3 nucleotides: TGTGCCAGCAGTGGGGTAGCCGAGCAGTACTTC. Together with reference TRBV2 and TRBJ2-7, the CDR3 gives the full variable domain: EPEVTQTPSHQVTQMGQEVILRCVPISNHLYFYWYRQILGQKVEFLVSFYNNEISEKSEIFDDQFSVERPDGSNFTLKIRSTKLEDSAMYFCASSGVAEQYFGPGTRLTVT.